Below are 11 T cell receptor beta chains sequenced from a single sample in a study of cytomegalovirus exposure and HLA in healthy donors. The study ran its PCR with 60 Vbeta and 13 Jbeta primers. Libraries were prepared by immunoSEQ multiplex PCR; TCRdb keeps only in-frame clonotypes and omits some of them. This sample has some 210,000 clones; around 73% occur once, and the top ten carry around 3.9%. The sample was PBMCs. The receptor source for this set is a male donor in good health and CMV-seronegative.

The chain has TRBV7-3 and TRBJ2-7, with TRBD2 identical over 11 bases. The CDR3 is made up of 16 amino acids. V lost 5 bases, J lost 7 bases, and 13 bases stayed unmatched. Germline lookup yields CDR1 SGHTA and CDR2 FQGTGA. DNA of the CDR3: TGTGCCAGCAGCGACCCACTAGCGGGAGCTTTCCGGGAGCAGTACTTC. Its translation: CASSDPLAGAFREQYF.

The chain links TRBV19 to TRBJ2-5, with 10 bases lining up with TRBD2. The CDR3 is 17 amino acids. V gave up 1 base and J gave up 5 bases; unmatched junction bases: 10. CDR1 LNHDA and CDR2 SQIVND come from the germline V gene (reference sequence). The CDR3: CASSIVGASGSGETQYF. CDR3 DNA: TGTGCCAGTAGTATAGTCGGGGCTAGCGGGAGTGGGGAGACCCAGTACTTC.

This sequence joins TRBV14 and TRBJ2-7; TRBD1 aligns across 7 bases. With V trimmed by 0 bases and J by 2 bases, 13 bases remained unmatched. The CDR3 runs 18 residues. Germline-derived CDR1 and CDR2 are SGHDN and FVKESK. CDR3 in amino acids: CASSQDDINRGSTYEQYF. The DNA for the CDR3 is TGTGCCAGCAGCCAAGATGACATAAACAGGGGATCCACCTACGAGCAGTACTTC.

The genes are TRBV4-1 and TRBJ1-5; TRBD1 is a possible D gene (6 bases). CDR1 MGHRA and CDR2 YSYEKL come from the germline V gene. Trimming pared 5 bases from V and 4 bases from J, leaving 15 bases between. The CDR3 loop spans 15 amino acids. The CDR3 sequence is CASSSIGGANQPQHF. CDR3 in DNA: TGCGCCAGCAGCTCAATCGGGGGGGCGAATCAGCCCCAGCATTTT.

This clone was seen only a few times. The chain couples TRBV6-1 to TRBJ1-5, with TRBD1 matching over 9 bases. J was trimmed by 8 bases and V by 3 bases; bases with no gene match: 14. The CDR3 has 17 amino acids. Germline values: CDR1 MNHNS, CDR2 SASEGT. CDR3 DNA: TGTGCCAGCAGTGATCCCCCGACAGGGGGGGACGATGAGCCCCAGCATTTT. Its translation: CASSDPPTGGDDEPQHF.

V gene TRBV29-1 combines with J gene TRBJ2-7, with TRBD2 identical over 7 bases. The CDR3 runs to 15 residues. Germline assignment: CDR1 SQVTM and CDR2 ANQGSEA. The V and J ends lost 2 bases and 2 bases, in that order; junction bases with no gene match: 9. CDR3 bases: TGCAGCGTTGAAAGTCCGTCTAGCGGTGCCTACGAGCAGTACTTC. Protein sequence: CSVESPSSGAYEQYF.

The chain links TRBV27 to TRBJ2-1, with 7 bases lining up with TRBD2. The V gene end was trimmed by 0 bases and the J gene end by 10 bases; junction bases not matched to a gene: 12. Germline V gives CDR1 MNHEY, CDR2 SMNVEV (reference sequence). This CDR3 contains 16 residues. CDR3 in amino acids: CASSLSRDYRPREQFF. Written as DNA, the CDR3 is TGTGCCAGCAGTTTATCCCGGGACTATAGGCCAAGGGAGCAGTTCTTC.

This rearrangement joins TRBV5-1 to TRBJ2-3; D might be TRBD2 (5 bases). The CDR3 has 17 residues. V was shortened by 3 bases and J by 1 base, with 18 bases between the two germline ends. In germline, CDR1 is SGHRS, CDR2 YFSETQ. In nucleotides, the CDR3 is TGCGCCAGCAGCTACACTATCGCGGAGGCGGGCACAGATACGCAGTATTTT. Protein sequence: CASSYTIAEAGTDTQYF.

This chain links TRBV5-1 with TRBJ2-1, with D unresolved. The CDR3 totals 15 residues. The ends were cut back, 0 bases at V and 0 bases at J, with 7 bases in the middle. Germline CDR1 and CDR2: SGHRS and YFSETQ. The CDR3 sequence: CASSLAAVSYNEQFF. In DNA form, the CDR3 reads TGCGCCAGCAGCTTGGCGGCGGTCTCCTACAATGAGCAGTTCTTC.

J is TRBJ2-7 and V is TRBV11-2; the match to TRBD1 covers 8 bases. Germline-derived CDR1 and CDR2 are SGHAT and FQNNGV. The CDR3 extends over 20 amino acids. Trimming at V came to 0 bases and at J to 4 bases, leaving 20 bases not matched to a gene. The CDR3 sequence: CASSLDLAAGGALRRYEQYF. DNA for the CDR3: TGTGCCAGCAGCTTAGATTTAGCGGCAGGGGGCGCCTTGCGCCGTTACGAGCAGTACTTC.

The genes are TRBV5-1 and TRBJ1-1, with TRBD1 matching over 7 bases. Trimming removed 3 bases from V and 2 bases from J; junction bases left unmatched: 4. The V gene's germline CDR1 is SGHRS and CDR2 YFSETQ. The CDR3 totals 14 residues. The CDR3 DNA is TGCGCCAGCAGCTGGGACAGAGAAAACACTGAAGCTTTCTTT. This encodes CASSWDRENTEAFF.